Below, one TCR beta chain is given with its context. Per the study methods: Estimation of nucleated cell counts was performed using reference gene primer amplification. Measured with immunoSEQ multiplex PCR; TCRdb has only the in-frame clones, and not every one. That table is the source of V, J and clone size, and D and trimming were worked out from the DNA. The table records 20,000 to 30,000 clones, more than 75% of them present only once. This sample was included in a study of blood T cell repertoires in COVID-19. Study as a whole: Collection of acute and convalescent COVID-19 samples took place in the United States, Italy and Spain. From T cells, B-cell-depleted T cells, or PBMCs came the material, which was cDNA or gDNA.

V lost 6 bases and J lost 6, with 18 bases in between. The CDR3 length is 15 residues. The germline V gene encodes CDR1 MNHEY and CDR2 SVGAGI. The material sequenced was peripheral blood. The TCR originated in a human donor in a cohort sampled during active COVID-19. The chain uses TRBV6-5 and TRBJ2-1, with no clear D. The chain's CDR3 is CASSHTSGPRNEQFF. The CDR3 coding sequence is TGTGCCAGCAGCCACACGTCAGGCCCCCGCAATGAGCAGTTCTTC.